The 20 T cell receptor beta chains in this list originate from one sample, sequenced in a study of identical twins. MiXCR was run by TCRdb on the 5' RACE reads, yielding one entry per CDR3 protein. The data contain roughly 470,000 distinct CDR3 sequences, 13% to 15% of them singletons. In addition, the sample was reused for a study of yellow fever vaccine responses in identical twins.

Input material: CD4+ T cells sorted from blood. The receptors stem from a woman aged 18 to 35 in good health.

The CDR3 bases are TGCGCCAGCAGCTTGTACAATAACAGTCCCTACGAGCAGTACTTC. Its translation is CASSLYNNSPYEQYF. This chain joins TRBV5-1 and TRBJ2-7; D is uncertain. Deletions cut 1 base from V and 2 bases from J, with 13 bases between. Per germline, CDR1 SGHRS and CDR2 YFSETQ. CDR3 size: 15 residues.

This clonotype appeared many times. The chain joins TRBV5-4 to TRBJ2-1, with 7 positions matching TRBD2. Germline lookup yields CDR1 SGHNT and CDR2 YYREEE (reference sequence). V shed 4 bases and J 6 bases; nucleotides not matched to a gene: 10. CDR3 length: 15 amino acids. The DNA of the CDR3 is TGTGCCAGCAGCCGTCTAACGGGAGGTAGCAATGAGCAGTTCTTC. Protein: CASSRLTGGSNEQFF.

This clonotype was observed a handful of times. J is TRBJ2-3 and V is TRBV7-3, with a possible D match to TRBD2 (6 bases). V was pared by 5 bases and J by 2 bases, with 14 bases between. The CDR3 is 15 amino acids. The germline CDR1 and CDR2 sequences are SGHTA and FQGTGA. The chain's CDR3 is CASSVRGSNTDTQYF. DNA of the CDR3: TGTGCCAGCAGCGTTCGGGGGTCGAACACAGATACGCAGTATTTT.

This clonotype showed up just a few times. The V gene is TRBV20-1, the J gene TRBJ2-7; 11 bases align to TRBD1. Trimming at V came to 7 bases and at J to 2 bases, leaving 4 bases not matched to a gene. CDR3 size: 13 residues. Germline-derived CDR1 and CDR2 are DFQATT and SNEGSKA (reference sequence). In nucleotides, the CDR3 is TGCAGTGGGCCGGGACAGGGGGCCTACGAGCAGTACTTC. As protein: CSGPGQGAYEQYF.

The V call is TRBV14, the J call TRBJ2-5, with D perhaps TRBD2 (5 bases). V shed 0 bases and J shed 3 bases, with 14 bases lying between them. The germline V gene encodes CDR1 SGHDN and CDR2 FVKESK. This CDR3 comprises 16 residues. CDR3 nucleotide sequence: TGTGCCAGCAGCCAAGATCAGAGGGCCCGGGAAGAGACCCAGTACTTC. Amino acid sequence: CASSQDQRAREETQYF. The full variable domain, its missing parts supplied by reference TRBV14 and TRBJ2-5, is EAGVTQFPSHSVIEKGQTVTLRCDPISGHDNLYWYRRVMGKEIKFLLHFVKESKQDESGMPNNRFLAERTGGTYSTLKVQPAELEDSGVYFCASSQDQRAREETQYFGPGTRLLVL.

The chain carries TRBV20-1 and TRBJ2-7, with 10 positions matching TRBD2. The junction had 5 bases not matched to a gene; V was cut back by 0 bases and J by 3 bases. The CDR3 sequence is 15 residues long. The V gene's germline CDR1 is DFQATT and CDR2 SNEGSKA (reference sequence). Written as DNA, the CDR3 is TGCAGTGCTAGAGATCTAGCGGGGGTGATCTACGAGCAGTACTTC. It yields the protein CSARDLAGVIYEQYF.

This clonotype came up many times. This chain uses TRBV5-1 with TRBJ2-7; the match to TRBD2 covers 7 bases. Germline V CDR1 and CDR2: SGHRS, YFSETQ. There are 15 residues in the CDR3. Unmatched junction bases numbered 6, after V lost 0 bases and J lost 3 bases. The chain's CDR3 is CASSLAGGGLYEQYF. For the CDR3, the DNA is TGCGCCAGCAGCTTGGCCGGCGGGGGACTCTACGAGCAGTACTTC.

The chain links TRBV4-2 to TRBJ2-1; 7 nucleotides line up with TRBD1. CDR1 is LGHNA and CDR2 is YNFKEQ in the germline V gene. V dropped 5 bases and J dropped 7; count of bases not matched to a gene: 17. The CDR3 is made up of 17 amino acids. The DNA for the CDR3 is TGTGCCAGCAGCTTGAGGATAGGGGGCGCATTCTCGAATGAGCAGTTCTTC. It translates to CASSLRIGGAFSNEQFF.

This clonotype has a handful of counts. V and J are TRBV6-2 or TRBV6-3 and TRBJ2-1, with D hard to call. CDR1 and CDR2 from the germline V gene are MNHEY and SVGEGT. V was trimmed by 7 bases and J by 3 bases, leaving 22 bases between them. The CDR3 sequence is 17 residues long. Here the CDR3 DNA reads TGTGCCAGCACCTTCTCTACTACGGCGCCAAACTACAATGAGCAGTTCTTC. Translating gives CASTFSTTAPNYNEQFF.

This clonotype was picked up a small number of times. The chain recombines TRBV6-2 or TRBV6-3 with TRBJ1-1; D remains unclear. V lost 6 bases and J 1 base, leaving 12 bases between the germline ends. The CDR3 sequence is 14 residues long. Germline CDR1 and CDR2: MNHEY and SVGEGT. The CDR3 nucleotides are TGTGCCAGCAGGCTCTATTTAGGGAACACTGAAGCTTTCTTT. The encoded protein is CASRLYLGNTEAFF.

The genes are TRBV14 and TRBJ2-7; either TRBD1 or TRBD2 may supply D (6 bases each). CDR3 length: 14 residues. The germline gives CDR1 SGHDN, CDR2 FVKESK. V gave up 6 bases and J gave up 1 base, with 13 bases separating them. The CDR3 DNA follows: TGTGCCAGCAGAGAGGGGGGTTCTTCCTACGAGCAGTACTTC. Translation: CASREGGSSYEQYF.

This clonotype was detected only a few times. This chain connects TRBV6-2 or TRBV6-3 to TRBJ2-7, with a weak D call TRBD1 (6 bases). Germline-derived CDR1 and CDR2 are MNHEY and SVGEGT. With 4 bases removed from V and 7 bases from J, the gap between germline ends came to 17 bases. The CDR3 sequence is 14 residues long. CDR3: CASSFDRMRGEQYF. The CDR3 bases are TGTGCCAGCAGTTTCGACAGGATGCGAGGGGAGCAGTACTTC.

This clonotype was recorded a few times. The J gene is TRBJ2-7, the V gene TRBV5-4; 7 bases agree with TRBD1. The V segment lost 0 bases and the J segment 3 bases; nucleotides outside the gene matches: 12. Germline V lookup: CDR1 SGHNT, CDR2 YYREEE (reference sequence). This CDR3 is built from 17 residues. The CDR3: CASSLEVGRGTIYEQYF. CDR3 sequence (DNA): TGTGCCAGCAGCTTGGAGGTTGGCAGGGGGACAATCTACGAGCAGTACTTC.

The chain recombines TRBV30 with TRBJ2-3, with D maybe TRBD1 (6 bases). Germline CDR1 is GTSNPN and CDR2 is SVGIG (reference sequence). With 3 bases removed from V and 4 bases from J, the gap between germline ends came to 14 bases. The CDR3 is 14 amino acids. The CDR3 loop is CAWRVPHRADTQYF. The CDR3 DNA sequence: TGTGCCTGGAGGGTGCCCCACAGGGCAGATACGCAGTATTTT.

This CDR3 reads CASRTPGDTGELFF. The CDR3 DNA sequence: TGTGCCAGCAGAACCCCGGGAGACACCGGGGAGCTGTTTTTT. The chain joins TRBV11-2 to TRBJ2-2; D is perhaps TRBD2 (6 bases). The CDR3 is 14 amino acids. V was cut by 6 bases and J by 3 bases, with 11 bases left in between. Germline lookup yields CDR1 SGHAT and CDR2 FQNNGV. Using reference TRBV11-2 and TRBJ2-2 for the parts outside the CDR3, the full variable domain is EAGVAQSPRYKIIEKRQSVAFWCNPISGHATLYWYQQILGQGPKLLIQFQNNGVVDDSQLPKDRFSAERLKGVDSTLKIQPAKLEDSAVYLCASRTPGDTGELFFGEGSRLTVL.

Only a few counts were recorded for this clonotype. The J gene is TRBJ1-1, the V gene TRBV6-1; 8 bases are shared with TRBD1. Germline CDR1 MNHNS, CDR2 SASEGT. J gave up 11 bases and V 4 bases, and 12 bases lay outside the gene matches. This CDR3 spans 14 amino acids. CDR3 DNA: TGTGCCAGCAGTGGACCCGAGACAGGGGTTGGGGCTTTCTTT. Encoded protein: CASSGPETGVGAFF.

As to this clonotype: The conserved closing phenylalanine or tryptophan is absent in this CDR3, likely reflecting a read error. This chain uses TRBV12-3 or TRBV12-4 with TRBJ2-7; no reliable D call. V lost 8 bases and J 4 bases, leaving 9 bases between the germline ends. The CDR3 has 11 residues. The CDR3 here is CASSHGYEQYL. The CDR3 DNA sequence: TGTGCCAGCTCCCATGGATACGAGCAGTACTTA.

This clonotype was seen more than once but under ten times. This chain joins TRBV11-2 and TRBJ2-1, with D unclear. CDR1 and CDR2 from the germline V gene are SGHAT and FQNNGV. The CDR3 contains 13 residues. With 0 bases removed from V and 12 bases from J, the gap between germline ends came to 12 bases. The CDR3: CASSLDLGLGQFF. The CDR3 region has the DNA TGTGCCAGCAGCTTAGATTTAGGGTTAGGGCAGTTCTTC. Filled out from reference TRBV11-2 and TRBJ2-1, the complete variable domain reads EAGVAQSPRYKIIEKRQSVAFWCNPISGHATLYWYQQILGQGPKLLIQFQNNGVVDDSQLPKDRFSAERLKGVDSTLKIQPAKLEDSAVYLCASSLDLGLGQFFGPGTRLTVL.

V usage is TRBV5-6 and J usage is TRBJ2-2; D is ambiguous. From germline, CDR1 is SGHDT and CDR2 YYEEEE. V shed 2 bases and J shed 7 bases, with 6 bases lying between them. The length of the CDR3 is 12 residues. CDR3 sequence (DNA): TGTGCCAGCAGCTTATTGGACGGGGAGCTGTTTTTT. Translating gives CASSLLDGELFF.

The chain combines TRBV18 with TRBJ1-5; a weak D match, TRBD1 (6 bases). Trimming took off 6 bases at V and 2 bases at J, with 14 bases between the two ends. From germline, CDR1 is KGHSH and CDR2 LQKENI. The CDR3 has 15 residues. The CDR3 region is CASSSGVGGNQPQHF. CDR3 nucleotides: TGTGCCAGCTCTTCAGGGGTTGGTGGCAATCAGCCCCAGCATTTT.